Listed here are 30 T cell receptor beta chains from one sample, sequenced in a study of T-cell memory formation after mild COVID-19 (dated by TCRdb to about 2021). The receptor library was made with 5' RACE. The run used an Illumina NovaSeq 6000. Using fastp trimming at Q25 and MiXCR clonotype assembly, TCRdb reanalyzed the public sequencing data and kept in-frame beta chains. Records with the same CDR3 protein are collapsed into one entry carrying the most frequent genes and DNA. In all, the sample holds 350,000 to 450,000 distinct CDR3 sequences, and approximately 24% of those were seen once. The top ten constitute 8.8% of the sample. The source material was PBMCs or a T cell subset sorted from them (not recorded which). The receptors shown here come from an adult woman who had mild COVID-19 (a few samples of this study predate the infection). The sample titles of this study are shuffled in the database, so cell type and time point are left out; the donor was told from shared clones.

The chain couples TRBV12-3 or TRBV12-4 to TRBJ1-6; D ambiguous. CDR3 length: 13 residues. V lost 7 bases to trimming and J lost 6 bases, with 10 bases between them. CDR3 coding DNA: TGTGCCAGCACCCATGAGGTTAATTCACCCCTCCACTTT. The encoded protein is CASTHEVNSPLHF.

The J gene is TRBJ2-1, the V gene TRBV10-3; tentatively, D is TRBD2 (5 bases). The CDR3 extends over 14 amino acids. V was cut by 4 bases and J by 6 bases, with 13 bases left in between. From germline, CDR1 is ENHRY and CDR2 SYGVKD. For the CDR3, the DNA is TGTGCCATCAGTGGAACCCTAAGCGGCAATGAGCAGTTCTTC. It yields the protein CAISGTLSGNEQFF.

This sequence joins TRBV29-1 and TRBJ1-1, with D perhaps matching TRBD1 (6 bases). CDR1 is SQVTM and CDR2 is ANQGSEA in the germline V gene. The germline V and J ends were trimmed by 3 bases and 6 bases, with 17 bases remaining between them. CDR3 length equals 14 residues. CDR3 sequence reads: CSVEGAASGPEAFF. CDR3 coding DNA: TGCAGCGTTGAGGGGGCAGCGAGTGGTCCTGAAGCTTTCTTT.

The chain employs TRBV7-6 and TRBJ2-1; 8 positions agree with TRBD1. Trimming removed 3 bases from V and 6 bases from J; junction bases left unmatched: 7. The V gene's germline CDR1 is SGHVS and CDR2 FNYEAQ. The CDR3 contains 15 residues. The CDR3 protein is CASSFRTGLGNEQFF. Written as DNA, the CDR3 is TGTGCCAGCAGCTTTAGGACAGGGTTGGGCAATGAGCAGTTCTTC.

This clonotype turned up a few times. The chain joins TRBV5-6 to TRBJ2-3; 10 bases are a match to TRBD2. The CDR3 is 16 residues long. Losses at the gene ends were 0 bases for V and 5 bases for J; bases not matched to a gene: 6. Germline V gene sequence: CDR1 SGHDT, CDR2 YYEEEE. The CDR3 reads CASSLASGGAQDTQYF. The CDR3 DNA is TGTGCCAGCAGCTTGGCCAGCGGGGGGGCCCAAGATACGCAGTATTTT.

The chain is built from TRBV5-4 and TRBJ1-1; the D is unclear. Germline V gene sequence: CDR1 SGHNT, CDR2 YYREEE (reference sequence). The CDR3 spans 16 residues. The V gene lost 5 bases and the J gene lost 0 bases, with 17 bases spanning the gap. CDR3 residues: CASRPRNFRMNTEAFF. The CDR3 DNA sequence: TGTGCCAGCAGACCACGGAACTTTCGGATGAACACTGAAGCTTTCTTT.

This clonotype was detected only a few times. The chain uses TRBV4-1 and TRBJ2-2; 8 bases are shared with TRBD1. Germline CDR1 MGHRA, CDR2 YSYEKL. V trimming: 1 base; J trimming: 3 bases; junction bases outside the gene matches: 7. The CDR3 is 17 amino acids. For the CDR3, the DNA is TGCGCCAGCAGCCAAGTTAGACAGGGGTCCGACACCGGGGAGCTGTTTTTT. Translating it yields CASSQVRQGSDTGELFF.

The chain has TRBV7-6 and TRBJ1-4, with D possibly TRBD1 on 5 matching bases. Trimming took off 6 bases at V and 5 bases at J, with 13 bases between the two ends. The CDR3 runs to 14 residues. Germline CDR1 reads SGHVS; CDR2 reads FNYEAQ. The CDR3 region is CASSKSGGNEKLFF. CDR3 DNA: TGTGCCAGCAGTAAAAGTGGGGGGAATGAAAAACTGTTTTTT.

This clonotype appeared a few times. The junction does not match germline at one end; this may be a read error. The chain employs TRBV27 and TRBJ1-2, with 9 bases lining up with TRBD1. Germline V gene lookup returns CDR1 MNHEY and CDR2 SMNVEV (reference sequence). CDR3 length: 14 residues. Here the CDR3 DNA reads TGTGCCAGCAGCTTATCGGGACAGGGCTATGGCTACACCTTC. As protein: CASSLSGQGYGYTF.

The table lists this clonotype with a few counts. The chain couples TRBV9 to TRBJ2-5, with 10 bases matching TRBD2. Trimming removed 2 bases from V and 2 bases from J; junction bases left unmatched: 6. The V gene's germline CDR1 is SGDLS and CDR2 YYNGEE. This CDR3 has 16 residues. The CDR3 here is CASSVTSGVVQETQYF. CDR3 nucleotides: TGTGCCAGCAGCGTTACTAGCGGGGTTGTTCAAGAGACCCAGTACTTC.

The chain recombines TRBV10-2 with TRBJ2-5; D possibly corresponds to TRBD2 (6 bases). There are 15 residues in the CDR3. V was cut by 2 bases and J by 5 bases, with 15 bases left in between. Germline V CDR1 and CDR2: WSHSY, SAAADI. CDR3 DNA: TGCGCCAGCAGTGAGACCTTATCCCGGGGGGAGACCCAGTACTTC. Translation gives CASSETLSRGETQYF.

This clonotype has more than one count but fewer than ten. The chain is built from TRBV20-1 and TRBJ1-2; 8 bases are a match to TRBD1. Germline loops: CDR1 DFQATT, CDR2 SNEGSKA (reference sequence). Trimming took 7 bases from V and 8 from J; bases not matched to a gene: 9. This CDR3 has 12 amino acids. In DNA, the CDR3 is TGCAGTGTTCTGGACAGGGCTAGGGGCTACACCTTC. This gives the protein CSVLDRARGYTF.

This clonotype was recorded a few times. This chain links TRBV5-1 with TRBJ1-2; D remains unclear. The CDR3 consists of 12 residues. Looked up from germline, CDR1 is SGHRS and CDR2 is YFSETQ. The germline V and J ends were trimmed by 3 bases and 4 bases, with 7 bases remaining between them. CDR3 region: CASSSQRYGYTF. For the CDR3, the DNA is TGCGCCAGCAGCTCACAACGCTATGGCTACACCTTC.

The J gene is TRBJ2-5, the V gene TRBV12-3 or TRBV12-4; D possibly matches TRBD1 or TRBD2 (5 bases each). The CDR3 contains 15 residues. Trimming shortened V by 4 bases and J by 5 bases, and 17 bases separated the two germline ends. The CDR3 DNA follows: TGTGCCAGCAGTTCCCCGGGGCGGGCATGGGAGACCCAGTACTTC. This codes for CASSSPGRAWETQYF.

This clonotype turned up a few times. The V call is TRBV19, the J call TRBJ2-3; 15 bases are shared with TRBD2. CDR3 length: 17 amino acids. Germline lookup yields CDR1 LNHDA and CDR2 SQIVND (reference sequence). Trimming removed 5 bases from V and 4 bases from J; junction bases left unmatched: 7. The CDR3 spells CASSFGLAGGPADTQYF. CDR3 nucleotides: TGTGCCAGTAGTTTCGGACTAGCGGGGGGGCCCGCAGATACGCAGTATTTT.

This sequence joins TRBV6-2 or TRBV6-3 and TRBJ2-5, with 13 bases that match TRBD2. Per germline, CDR1 MNHEY and CDR2 SVGEGT. CDR3 length: 15 amino acids. V lost 2 bases, J lost 5 bases, and 2 bases stayed unmatched. Written as DNA, the CDR3 is TGTGCCAGCAGTTACGGACTAGCGGGAGTCGAGACCCAGTACTTC. Translated, it gives CASSYGLAGVETQYF.

This rearrangement joins TRBV7-8 to TRBJ2-2; D is unresolved. The CDR3 has 13 residues. The germline CDR1 and CDR2 sequences are SGHVS and FQNEAQ. V gave up 8 bases and J gave up 4 bases, with 11 bases separating them. The CDR3 DNA reads as TGTGCCAGCCAAGGTCCATCCACCGGGGAGCTGTTTTTT. Protein: CASQGPSTGELFF. Using reference TRBV7-8 and TRBJ2-2 for the parts outside the CDR3, the full variable domain is GAGVSQSPRYKVAKRGQDVALRCDPISGHVSLFWYQQALGQGPEFLTYFQNEAQLDKSGLPSDRFFAERPEGSVSTLKIQRTQQEDSAVYLCASQGPSTGELFFGEGSRLTVL.

This clonotype was observed a few times. This rearrangement joins TRBV6-5 to TRBJ2-7; possibly TRBD2 for D (5 bases). Germline values: CDR1 MNHEY, CDR2 SVGAGI. Trimming took off 5 bases at V and 5 bases at J, with 13 bases between the two ends. This CDR3 is 13 amino acids long. CDR3 loop: CASSLTSTHEQYF. DNA of the CDR3: TGTGCCAGCAGTCTAACTAGTACCCACGAGCAGTACTTC.

The chain carries TRBV18 and TRBJ1-5; 11 bases are shared with TRBD1. The germline V gene has CDR1 KGHSH and CDR2 LQKENI. The CDR3 extends over 16 amino acids. J lost 2 bases, V lost 3 bases, and 3 bases had no gene match. The CDR3 reads CASSPWTGGGNQPQHF. The CDR3 DNA sequence: TGTGCCAGCTCACCCTGGACAGGGGGCGGCAATCAGCCCCAGCATTTT.

This clonotype turned up a few times. V gene TRBV11-2 combines with J gene TRBJ2-3; D might be TRBD2 (5 bases). Germline V gene lookup returns CDR1 SGHAT and CDR2 FQNNGV. Trimming cost V 2 bases and J 2 bases, with 8 bases left between them. The CDR3 has 14 amino acids. The CDR3 nucleotides are TGTGCCAGCAGCTTAATGCGGGCCACAGATACGCAGTATTTT. Translation: CASSLMRATDTQYF.

This clonotype was counted between two and nine times. The chain has TRBV12-3 or TRBV12-4 and TRBJ2-5; TRBD2 matches 16 bases. Trimming took 4 bases from V and 9 from J; bases not matched to a gene: 5. This CDR3 comprises 15 residues. The CDR3 DNA sequence: TGTGCCAGCAGTTCCGGGACTAGCGGGAGGGGGGCCCAGTACTTC. Its translation: CASSSGTSGRGAQYF.

The chain recombines TRBV19 with TRBJ1-1; D remains unclear. This CDR3 has 15 amino acids. The V end was cut by 3 bases, the J end by 4 bases, with 15 bases between. In germline, CDR1 is LNHDA, CDR2 SQIVND (reference sequence). The CDR3 loop reads CASSIDDGRLTEAFF. The CDR3 nucleotides are TGTGCCAGTAGTATCGACGACGGGAGGCTCACTGAAGCTTTCTTT.

The chain carries TRBV29-1 and TRBJ2-1, with D uncertain. V lost 6 bases to trimming and J lost 8 bases, with 14 bases between them. CDR1 and CDR2 (germline): SQVTM, ANQGSEA. This CDR3 comprises 12 residues. CDR3 DNA: TGCAGCGTACCGGACCCTCCCCATGAGCAGTTCTTC. Its protein product is CSVPDPPHEQFF.

This clonotype came up many times. This sequence joins TRBV20-1 and TRBJ2-5; 10 nucleotides line up with TRBD1. The V gene's germline CDR1 is DFQATT and CDR2 SNEGSKA (reference sequence). V gave up 3 bases and J gave up 4 bases; unmatched junction bases: 8. This CDR3 is 15 amino acids long. The CDR3 region is CSARMGQGLSETQYF. DNA for the CDR3: TGCAGTGCTAGGATGGGACAGGGGTTGTCAGAGACCCAGTACTTC.

This chain uses TRBV10-1 with TRBJ1-5; D uncertain. This CDR3 comprises 21 residues. Looked up from germline, CDR1 is WNHNN and CDR2 is SYGVQD (reference sequence). Trimming pared 0 bases from V and 0 bases from J, leaving 24 bases between. CDR3 sequence (DNA): TGCGCCAGCAGTGAGTCGAAGACGATCCGGGCAGGCCGATGTAGCAATCAGCCCCAGCATTTT. Translating gives CASSESKTIRAGRCSNQPQHF.

The V and J genes are TRBV30 and TRBJ1-3; D unresolved. V lost 4 bases and J 0 bases, leaving 13 bases between the germline ends. CDR3 length: 15 amino acids. CDR1 and CDR2 (germline): GTSNPN, SVGIG (reference sequence). The DNA of the CDR3 is TGTGCCTGGAAGTCAGGCAGGAACTCTGGAAACACCATATATTTT. It is translated as CAWKSGRNSGNTIYF.

This clonotype appeared a few times. The chain has TRBV4-1 and TRBJ2-6; D may match TRBD1 or TRBD2 (5 bases each). Trimming pared 4 bases from V and 0 bases from J, leaving 10 bases between. CDR1 is MGHRA and CDR2 is YSYEKL in the germline V gene. The CDR3 has 16 amino acids. CDR3 residues: CASSRPGRSGANVLTF. CDR3 DNA sequence: TGCGCCAGCAGCCGGCCGGGACGCTCTGGGGCCAACGTCCTGACTTTC.

The table lists this clonotype with many counts. As DNA, the CDR3 is TGTGCCAGCGCCATGACTAGCGGGACAGGAAATGAGCAGTTCTTC. It encodes CASAMTSGTGNEQFF. The chain combines TRBV12-3 or TRBV12-4 with TRBJ2-1, with 11 bases lining up with TRBD2. The V segment lost 8 bases and the J segment 7 bases; nucleotides outside the gene matches: 10. This CDR3 region has 15 residues.

V gene TRBV12-3 or TRBV12-4 combines with J gene TRBJ2-3, with D hard to call. The CDR3 is 15 residues long. The ends were cut back, 2 bases at V and 0 bases at J, with 9 bases in the middle. In nucleotides, the CDR3 is TGTGCCAGCAGTTTATTGCAGACTAGCACAGATACGCAGTATTTT. It yields the protein CASSLLQTSTDTQYF.

There are a few counts of this clonotype. The J gene is TRBJ2-1, the V gene TRBV12-3 or TRBV12-4, with a tentative D call TRBD1 (6 bases). Trimming pared 4 bases from V and 5 bases from J, leaving 15 bases between. CDR3 size: 15 residues. The chain's CDR3 is CASSWDTHYHNEQFF. CDR3 DNA sequence: TGTGCCAGCAGTTGGGACACACATTACCACAATGAGCAGTTCTTC.